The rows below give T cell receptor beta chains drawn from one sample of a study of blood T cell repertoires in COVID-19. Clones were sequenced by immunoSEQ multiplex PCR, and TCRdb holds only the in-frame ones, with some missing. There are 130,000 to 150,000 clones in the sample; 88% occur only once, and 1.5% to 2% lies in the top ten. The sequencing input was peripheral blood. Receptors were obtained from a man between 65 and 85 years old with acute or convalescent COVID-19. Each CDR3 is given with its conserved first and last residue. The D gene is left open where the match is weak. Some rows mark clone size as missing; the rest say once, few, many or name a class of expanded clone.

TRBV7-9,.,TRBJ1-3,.,TGTGCCAGCAGCTTAGATCGTCTCCCCTCTGGAAACACCATATATTTT,CASSLDRLPSGNTIYF
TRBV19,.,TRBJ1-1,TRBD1,TGTGCCAGTATCCAACAGGGGGTGAACACTGAAGCTTTCTTT,CASIQQGVNTEAFF
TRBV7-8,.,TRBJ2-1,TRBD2,TGTGCCAGCAGCTCGCGACTAGCGGAGGGCCCGATGTTCTTC,CASSSRLAEGPMFF
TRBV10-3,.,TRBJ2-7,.,TGTGCCATCAGTGGAGGGTACCACGAGCAGTACTTC,CAISGGYHEQYF
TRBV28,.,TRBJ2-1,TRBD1,TGTGCCAGCAGTTTCCCGGACAGGGGGAATGAGCAGTTCTTC,CASSFPDRGNEQFF
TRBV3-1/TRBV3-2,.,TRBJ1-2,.,TGTGCCAGCAGCCAAGCTGGGGGGGGGCGTGGCTACACCTTC,CASSQAGGGRGYTF
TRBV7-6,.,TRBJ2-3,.,TGTGCCAGCAGCCCAGAGACAGGCCCTAGGGTGCAGTATTTT,CASSPETGPRVQYF
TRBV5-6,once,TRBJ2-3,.,TGTGCCAGCAGCTTGCGAACGGGGAGCACAGATACGCAGTATTTT,CASSLRTGSTDTQYF
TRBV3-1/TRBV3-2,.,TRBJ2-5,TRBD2,TGTGCCAGCAGCCAAGTGGCTAGCGGGAGGAAGGAGACCCAGTACTTC,CASSQVASGRKETQYF
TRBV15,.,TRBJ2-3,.,TGTGCCACCAGCAGGGCGGATAGCGGAGATACGCAGTATTTT,CATSRADSGDTQYF
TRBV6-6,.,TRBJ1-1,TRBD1,TGTGCCAGCAGCTACTCTGGGGCCACAGGGGACGGTGAAGCTTTCTTT,CASSYSGATGDGEAFF
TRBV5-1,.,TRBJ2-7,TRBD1,TGCGCCAGCAGCCCGGGACAGGGGCAGGGGCACGAGCAGTACTTC,CASSPGQGQGHEQYF
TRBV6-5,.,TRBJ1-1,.,TGTGCCAGCAGACCAGGGGAGAACACTGAAGCTTTCTTT,CASRPGENTEAFF
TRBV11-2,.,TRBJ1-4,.,TGTGCCAGCAGCTTAGGTCAGGGTGGTGAAAAACTGTTTTTT,CASSLGQGGEKLFF
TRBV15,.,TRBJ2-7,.,TGTGCCACCAGCGTCGACAGCCTCTACGAGCAGTACTTC,CATSVDSLYEQYF
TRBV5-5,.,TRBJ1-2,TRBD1,TGTGCCAGCAGCTTGGCAGGACAGGGAGGGGGATATGGCTACACCTTC,CASSLAGQGGGYGYTF
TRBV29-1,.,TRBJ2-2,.,TGCAGCTGTTACAGGGTGGGCACCGGGGAGCTGTTTTTT,CSCYRVGTGELFF
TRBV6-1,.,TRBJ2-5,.,TGTGCCAGCAGTGATGGGACATTCCAAGAGACCCAGTACTTC,CASSDGTFQETQYF
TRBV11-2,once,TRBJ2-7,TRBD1,TGTGCCAGCAGCTTTGGGACAGGGAAAGTAGGGCAGTACTTC,CASSFGTGKVGQYF
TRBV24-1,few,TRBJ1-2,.,TGTGCCACCAGGGCATCGGGGGGCTATGGCTACACCTTC,CATRASGGYGYTF
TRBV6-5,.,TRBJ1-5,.,TGTGCCAGCACCGAGGAAGTGGGAGGCAATCAGCCCCAGCATTTT,CASTEEVGGNQPQHF
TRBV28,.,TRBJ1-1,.,TGTGCCAGCAGTTTGCCCGAAGGAGGGTTGAACACTGAAGCTTTCTTT,CASSLPEGGLNTEAFF
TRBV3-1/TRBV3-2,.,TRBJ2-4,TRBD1,TGTGCCAGCAGCCGAGGGACAGGGGATACAAACATTCAGTACTTC,CASSRGTGDTNIQYF
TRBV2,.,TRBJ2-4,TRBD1,TGTGCCAGCAGTGTTCAAGGGACAGGTTTATCAAACATTCAGTACTTC,CASSVQGTGLSNIQYF
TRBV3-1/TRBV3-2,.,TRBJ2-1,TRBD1,TGTGCCAGCAGCCCGGTCCCGGGACAGGGAGGTGAGCAGTTCTTC,CASSPVPGQGGEQFF
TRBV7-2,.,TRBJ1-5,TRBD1,TGTGCCAGCACAGGAGGGGGCTCGAGCAATCAGCCCCAGCATTTT,CASTGGGSSNQPQHF
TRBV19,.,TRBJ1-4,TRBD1,TGTGCCAGTAGTCCGGGACAGCGCGAAAAACTGTTTTTT,CASSPGQREKLFF
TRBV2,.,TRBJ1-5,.,TGTGCCAGCAGATACTATGAATATCAGCCCCAGCATTTT,CASRYYEYQPQHF
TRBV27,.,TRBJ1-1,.,TGTGCCAGCAGTTTGGGGGGGGCTGGCACTGAAGCTTTCTTT,CASSLGGAGTEAFF
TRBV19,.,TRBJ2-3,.,TGTGCCAGTAGTCCCCCGGGACGGCAGGGGGATACGCAGTATTTT,CASSPPGRQGDTQYF
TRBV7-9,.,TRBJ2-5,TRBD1,TGTGCCAGCAGCAACCGGGACAGCTCCCAAGAGACCCAGTACTTC,CASSNRDSSQETQYF
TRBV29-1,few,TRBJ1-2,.,TGCAGCGTTGCCCCGCAGGGGTATGGCTACACCTTC,CSVAPQGYGYTF
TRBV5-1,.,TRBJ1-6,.,TGCGCCAGCAGCCTGGGGGAGCCCAATTCACCCCTCCACTTT,CASSLGEPNSPLHF
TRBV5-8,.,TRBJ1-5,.,TGTGCCAGCAGCACTGACAGTAGCAATCAGCCCCAGCATTTT,CASSTDSSNQPQHF
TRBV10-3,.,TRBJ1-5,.,TGTGCCACCAAGGACAGAAACTATCAGCCCCAGCATTTT,CATKDRNYQPQHF
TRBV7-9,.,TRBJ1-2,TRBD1,TGTGCCAGCAGTGCTTTCTCGACAGGGCACTATGGCTACACCTTC,CASSAFSTGHYGYTF
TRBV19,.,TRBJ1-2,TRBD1,TGTGCCACCTCACTTGGACAGGGAATCTATGGCTACACCTTC,CATSLGQGIYGYTF
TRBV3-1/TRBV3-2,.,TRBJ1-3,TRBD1,TGTGCCAGCAGCCAAGTTGTTACAGGGGGCGGAAACACCATATATTTT,CASSQVVTGGGNTIYF
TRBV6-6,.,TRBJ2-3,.,TGTGCCAGCAGTTACTGGAGTACTAGCACAGATACGCAGTATTTT,CASSYWSTSTDTQYF
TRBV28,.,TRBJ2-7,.,TGTGCCAGCAGTTTACGACAAGGCCTCTCCTACGAGCAGTACTTC,CASSLRQGLSYEQYF
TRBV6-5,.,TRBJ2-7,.,TGTGCCAGCAGTCCCTGGGCGGGGCGAGGCGAGCAGTACTTC,CASSPWAGRGEQYF
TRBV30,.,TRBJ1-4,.,TGTGCCTGGAGTGTCCAGGGTAATGAAAAACTGTTTTTT,CAWSVQGNEKLFF
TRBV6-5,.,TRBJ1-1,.,TGTGCCAGCGGCCGCGTAGGGGGTGAAGCTTTCTTT,CASGRVGGEAFF
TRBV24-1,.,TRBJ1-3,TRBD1,TGTGCCACCAGTGATCCCATTTTGACAGGGACGTCCGGAAACACCATATATTTT,CATSDPILTGTSGNTIYF
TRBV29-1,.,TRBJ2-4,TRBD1,TGCAGCGTTGGGGGGACAGGGATGGCCAAAAACATTCAGTACTTC,CSVGGTGMAKNIQYF
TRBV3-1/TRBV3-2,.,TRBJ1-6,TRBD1,TGTGCCAGCAGCCAGCCCCTGGACAGGGATCACCTCCACTTT,CASSQPLDRDHLHF
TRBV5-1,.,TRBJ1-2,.,TGCGCCAGCAGCTTGGGTCCGGGACAACTGGTGATTGATGGCTACACCTTC,CASSLGPGQLVIDGYTF
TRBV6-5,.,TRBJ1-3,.,TGTGCCAGCAGTTACTCCCCAACTAGCTCTGGAAACACCATATATTTT,CASSYSPTSSGNTIYF
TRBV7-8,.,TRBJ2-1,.,TGTGCCAGCAGCTTAGGGCGGGACTTGTACAATGAGCAGTTCTTC,CASSLGRDLYNEQFF
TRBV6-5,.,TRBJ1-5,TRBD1,TGTGCCAGCAGTCCCGGGACAGGGGGCTCTCAGCCCCAGCATTTT,CASSPGTGGSQPQHF
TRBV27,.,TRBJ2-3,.,TGTGCCAGCAGCCTAGTACCCCCAGATACGCAGTATTTT,CASSLVPPDTQYF
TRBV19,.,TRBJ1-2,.,TGTGCCACGGGTGCGGATCCTGGGGCTTATGGCTACACCTTC,CATGADPGAYGYTF
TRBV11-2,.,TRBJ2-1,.,TGTGCCAGCAGCTTAGCACGGGGATTTGGGAATGAGCAGTTCTTC,CASSLARGFGNEQFF
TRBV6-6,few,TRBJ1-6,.,TGTGCCAGCAGTCTTCAGGGTTCCCGCAGCTCCTATAATTCACCCCTCCACTTT,CASSLQGSRSSYNSPLHF
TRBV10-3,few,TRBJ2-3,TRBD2,TGTGCCATCAGTGGGACTAGCGGGGGTTGGGATACGCAGTATTTT,CAISGTSGGWDTQYF
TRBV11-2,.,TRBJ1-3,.,TGTGCCAGCAGCTTAGATCGGGGAAACACCATATATTTT,CASSLDRGNTIYF
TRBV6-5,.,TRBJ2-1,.,TGTGCCAGCAGGAGATTAGAAAAGCAGTTCTTC,CASRRLEKQFF